This T cell receptor (beta chain) comes out of a study of cytomegalovirus exposure and HLA in healthy donors. Overall study results and limits: The study carried out a later analysis of TCR beta sequences. It associated 15,000 to 20,000 of them with specific HLA alleles at a false discovery rate of 0.05. The study put around 180 TCR beta chains on its list as cytomegalovirus-associated.

This clone appeared a few times. Its matching antigen is unknown. The PCR made use of 60 Vbeta and 13 Jbeta primers. Sequencing was performed with immunoSEQ multiplex PCR; in TCRdb, only in-frame clones are kept and a portion is missing. The sample shows 130,000 or so clones, around 8.5% of them seen only once. This CDR3 has 11 residues. Trimming left V 4 bases short and J 4 bases short, with 7 bases between. Germline CDR1 reads SQVTM; CDR2 reads ANQGSEA. The V call is TRBV29-1, the J call TRBJ1-2, with no clear D. This TCR was recovered from a man between 40 and 49 years old in good health and CMV-seronegative. Sequenced material: PBMCs. The CDR3 reads CSVGVGYGYTF. CDR3 bases: TGCAGCGTTGGCGTCGGCTATGGCTACACCTTC.